This T cell receptor (beta chain) was sequenced in a study of CD8+ T cells in alopecia areata. As for the study in general: A 6-month period off drug followed tofacitinib, which lasted 6 to 18 months.

The CDR3 consists of 15 residues. Germline V gene lookup returns CDR1 ENHRY and CDR2 SYGVKD. Trimming at V came to 3 bases and at J to 5 bases, leaving 9 bases not matched to a gene. Remarks on this clone: Its antigen is not identified.

Study conclusions and caveats: Resident alphabeta T cells of normal skin are also sequenced in scalp samples.

Extracted from the samples, RNA was reverse transcribed into cDNA to serve as the sequencing template. The repertoire was sequenced with immunoSEQ multiplex PCR; TCRdb's copy has only in-frame clones and lacks some. Found here are fewer than 200,000 clones, around 60% of them singletons; the top ten hold 14% to 15%. The source of this sequence is a human donor with alopecia areata. This specimen consisted of CD4+ T cells sorted from blood, obtained at week 0. This rearrangement joins TRBV10-3 to TRBJ2-5, with 7 positions matching TRBD2. CDR3 region: CAISDHSGWRETQYF. DNA of the CDR3: TGTGCCATCAGTGACCATAGCGGGTGGCGGGAGACCCAGTACTTC.